This T cell receptor (beta chain) was sequenced during a study of blood T cell repertoires in COVID-19. Study information: Samples of COVID-19 (acute and convalescent) were obtained from the United States, Italy and Spain. PBMCs, B-cell-depleted T cells, or T cells provided the cDNA or gDNA that made up the material.

In the study's own analysis: From reference gene primer amplification, estimates of nucleated cell counts were derived. Produced via immunoSEQ multiplex PCR; TCRdb's table is partial and in-frame only. V and J calls and clone size are copied from that table; D and trimming were computed from the DNA. The table lists hundreds of thousands of clones, roughly 90% of them singletons. The CDR3 has 13 residues. V is TRBV12-1 and J is TRBJ1-1. TRBV12-1 is a pseudogene segment. This clonotype was obtained from a woman in her thirties with active or convalescent COVID-19. The source material was peripheral blood. The DNA of the CDR3 is TGTGCCAGCAGCTTTTTGTCGGACACTGAAGCTTTCTTT. Amino acid sequence: CASSFLSDTEAFF.